A selection of T cell receptor beta chains follows, all from one sample in a study of cytotoxic CD8 clonotypes in ibrutinib-treated CLL. Using immunoSEQ multiplex PCR, the repertoire was profiled, and TCRdb retains in-frame clones only, with some absent. The repertoire consists of some 200,000 clones, with roughly 72% occurring once and the leading ten covering about an eighth. Sequencing was performed on PBMCs, taken after 24 months of ibrutinib treatment. These receptors all come from a human donor with chronic lymphocytic leukemia. CDR3s leave out the opening cysteine and the closing phenylalanine or tryptophan. The order of the fields is J gene, clone size, V gene, D gene, CDR3 protein. A D gene is named only where the DNA matches it firmly. Size is stated for part of the rows, as once, few or many counts, or as a class when the clone is expanded.

TRBJ2-7	-	TRBV30	-	AWRWARTSYEQY
TRBJ2-7	-	TRBV18	TRBD2	ASSRGREQY
TRBJ2-5	few	TRBV11-2	TRBD1	ASSLEPRGLKTQY
TRBJ2-1	few	TRBV18	TRBD2	ASSGTSWYNEQF
TRBJ1-2	-	TRBV4-3	-	ASSQDSANYGYT
TRBJ1-1	-	TRBV5-1	TRBD1	ASSSGQGPNTEAF
TRBJ2-7	-	TRBV7-2	TRBD2	ASSPAGNNFEQY
TRBJ2-7	-	TRBV25-1	-	ASSELEVPTGWYEQY
TRBJ2-7	few	TRBV28	-	ASRHMRPRGRHEQY
TRBJ1-1	-	TRBV4-3	TRBD1	ASSQEEQGARAF
TRBJ2-7	-	TRBV6-4	-	ASSESFSPPYEQY
TRBJ2-5	-	TRBV4-3	-	ASSQVLVGETQY
TRBJ2-7	once	TRBV5-4	TRBD1	ASSRGQGSSYEQY
TRBJ2-1	-	TRBV19	-	ASSGLLGGEQF
TRBJ1-2	once	TRBV7-8	TRBD1	ASSGQGALPYGYT
TRBJ2-7	-	TRBV5-6	TRBD2	ASGPPSGSYHEQY
TRBJ2-1	few	TRBV19	TRBD2	ASSIFAGGRSSYNEQF
TRBJ1-2	-	TRBV21-1	-	ASSKGRSSENGDYGYT
TRBJ1-2	-	TRBV18	-	ASSPPGGFNYGYT
TRBJ1-1	-	TRBV14	-	ASSQDSYFMNTEAF
TRBJ2-7	-	TRBV2	TRBD2	SSGGGVSYEQY
TRBJ2-6	-	TRBV27	TRBD1	ASWPRGPGANVLT
TRBJ1-2	-	TRBV28	-	ASTLGGLSLLGYT
TRBJ1-1	-	TRBV21-1	-	ASSKVWEGNTEAF
TRBJ1-2	-	TRBV5-6	-	ASSLIRNGYGYT
TRBJ1-2	-	TRBV2	-	ASSSMTASNYGYT
TRBJ2-7	-	TRBV13	TRBD1	ASSIDRGDEQY
TRBJ1-2	-	TRBV30	-	AWSGGLSVGYT
TRBJ2-3	-	TRBV5-4	TRBD2	ASSSGTSGASGTQY
TRBJ2-7	-	TRBV10-3	TRBD2	AISEIAGVSGEQY
TRBJ2-1	-	TRBV10-1	TRBD2	ASSEVSGSYNEQF
TRBJ2-7	-	TRBV5-1	-	ASSLSGGQISYEQY
TRBJ2-7	-	TRBV28	TRBD2	ASRMLTHQGLAVLY
TRBJ2-1	-	TRBV18	TRBD2	ASSPLQAGAEQF
TRBJ2-1	-	TRBV19	-	ASSIRGFNEQF
TRBJ2-3	-	TRBV29-1	TRBD2	SGTAGVLDTQY
TRBJ2-1	-	TRBV6-6	-	ASREKGQSYNEQF
TRBJ1-5	few	TRBV2	-	ASSVNRVSNQPQH
TRBJ1-2	-	TRBV30	TRBD1	AGEQGMTYGYT
TRBJ2-2	once	TRBV6-5	-	ASRGLVTGELF
TRBJ2-3	-	TRBV4-1	TRBD2	ASSQMILAGIESSTDTQY
TRBJ2-6	-	TRBV7-9	-	ASSQGPPGANVLT
TRBJ1-2	-	TRBV30	-	AWKLTGPYGYT
TRBJ2-7	-	TRBV6-1	-	ASSRGGAASYEQY
TRBJ2-2	few	TRBV6-6	-	ASSYSGQNTGELF
TRBJ2-7	-	TRBV7-8	TRBD2	ASSLVLANSYEQY
TRBJ1-2	-	TRBV28	TRBD1	ASNLGPGTGITNYGYT
TRBJ2-5	-	TRBV4-3	-	ASSQDLAGAHETQY
TRBJ2-5	-	TRBV28	-	ATQAGTQY
TRBJ1-4	-	TRBV9	-	ASSVSTGTTNEKLF